Below are 28 T cell receptor beta chains sequenced from a single sample in a study of identical twins (dated by TCRdb to about 2016). Library method: 5' RACE. Instrument on record: Illumina HiSeq 2000. Using fastp at Q25 and MiXCR, TCRdb reprocessed the public reads and kept productive beta chains. All rows with the same CDR3 protein become a single entry with the most common DNA and genes. This sample has 550,000 to 700,000 distinct CDR3 sequences in its table, and around 9.6% of those were observed once. Together, the top ten hold 2.5% to 3% of the sample. This sample also appeared in a second study, on yellow fever vaccine responses in identical twins.

Sequenced material: PBMCs. The source of these receptors is a woman aged 18 to 35 in good health.

This clonotype was recorded a few times. CDR3 sequence: CSASSLADSYQETQYF. CDR3 DNA: TGCAGTGCTAGCTCGCTAGCGGACTCGTACCAAGAGACCCAGTACTTC. The V and J genes are TRBV20-1 and TRBJ2-5; 7 bases line up with TRBD2. Germline-derived CDR1 and CDR2 are DFQATT and SNEGSKA (reference sequence). The trim removed 3 bases at V and 0 bases at J, leaving 10 bases unmatched. The CDR3 is 16 residues long.

This clonotype showed up many times. The chain combines TRBV18 with TRBJ2-7, with D possibly being TRBD1 or TRBD2 (5 bases each). Germline V gene data show CDR1 as KGHSH and CDR2 as LQKENI. V was shortened by 3 bases and J by 4 bases, with 19 bases between the two germline ends. CDR3 length: 16 amino acids. CDR3 protein: CASSPRDGVNPYEQYF. CDR3 in DNA: TGTGCCAGCTCACCCCGGGACGGAGTTAATCCTTACGAGCAGTACTTC.

The genes are TRBV29-1 and TRBJ1-1; D unclear. Germline values: CDR1 SQVTM, CDR2 ANQGSEA. The V end lost 0 bases, the J end lost 8 bases, and 10 bases lay between the germline ends. This CDR3 is built from 12 residues. CDR3 loop: CSVEERTVEAFF. The CDR3 nucleotides are TGCAGCGTTGAAGAACGGACTGTAGAAGCTTTCTTT.

This clonotype was counted ten times or more. This chain uses TRBV15 with TRBJ2-3, with TRBD2 matching 13 bases. The V gene's germline CDR1 is LNHNV and CDR2 YYDKDF (reference sequence). With V trimmed by 0 bases and J by 1 base, 7 bases remained unmatched. The length of the CDR3 is 19 residues. In nucleotides, the CDR3 is TGTGCCACCAGCAGAGATGGAGGGACTAGCGGGAAACGCACAGATACGCAGTATTTT. This sequence encodes CATSRDGGTSGKRTDTQYF.

This rearrangement joins TRBV15 to TRBJ1-2; the D is unclear. Germline CDR1 is LNHNV and CDR2 is YYDKDF (reference sequence). Trimming shortened V by 9 bases and J by 7 bases, and 18 bases separated the two germline ends. This CDR3 has 13 amino acids. The CDR3 DNA sequence: TGTGCCACTTACGTGGGTCTCGAGGGTGGCTACACCTTC. Translating gives CATYVGLEGGYTF. Combining the CDR3 with reference TRBV15 and TRBJ1-2 gives the whole variable domain DAMVIQNPRYQVTQFGKPVTLSCSQTLNHNVMYWYQQKSSQAPKLLFHYYDKDFNNEADTPDNFQSRRPNTSFCFLDIRSPGLGDTAMYLCATYVGLEGGYTFGSGTRLTVV.

This clonotype was seen only a few times. The chain recombines TRBV15 with TRBJ2-1; 16 bases are a match to TRBD2. The CDR3 consists of 18 residues. V gave up 3 bases and J gave up 8 bases; unmatched junction bases: 10. Germline V gene lookup returns CDR1 LNHNV and CDR2 YYDKDF (reference sequence). This CDR3 reads CATSSPKAGTSGGDEQFF. The CDR3 nucleotides read TGTGCCACCAGCAGTCCAAAGGCCGGGACTAGCGGGGGGGATGAGCAGTTCTTC.

This clonotype was observed a handful of times. CDR3 DNA sequence: TGCGCCAGCAGCCATATAGGACAAGGGGAACAAGAGACCCAGTACTTC. Translation: CASSHIGQGEQETQYF. The J gene is TRBJ2-5, the V gene TRBV4-1, with a tentative D call TRBD1 (5 bases). V gave up 3 bases and J gave up 2 bases, with 16 bases separating them. This CDR3 is built from 16 residues. The germline V gene encodes CDR1 MGHRA and CDR2 YSYEKL.

The rearrangement uses TRBV2 and TRBJ1-5; D is ambiguous. The V gene lost 3 bases and the J gene lost 9 bases, with 18 bases spanning the gap. The CDR3 is 15 amino acids. The germline CDR1 and CDR2 sequences are SNHLY and FYNNEI. CDR3 residues: CASSEVRAPISPQHF. DNA of the CDR3: TGTGCCAGCAGTGAGGTCCGGGCCCCCATTTCGCCCCAGCATTTT. Full variable domain (outside the CDR3, taken from reference TRBV2 and TRBJ1-5): EPEVTQTPSHQVTQMGQEVILRCVPISNHLYFYWYRQILGQKVEFLVSFYNNEISEKSEIFDDQFSVERPDGSNFTLKIRSTKLEDSAMYFCASSEVRAPISPQHFGDGTRLSIL.

This sequence joins TRBV5-1 and TRBJ2-7, with D perhaps TRBD1 (5 bases). This CDR3 has 14 residues. V gave up 0 bases and J gave up 6 bases, with 13 bases separating them. Germline V gene lookup returns CDR1 SGHRS and CDR2 YFSETQ. CDR3 in amino acids: CASSLVQEHSEQYF. CDR3 sequence (DNA): TGCGCCAGCAGCTTGGTACAGGAGCATAGCGAGCAGTACTTC.

This rearrangement joins TRBV12-3 or TRBV12-4 to TRBJ1-2, with D perhaps matching TRBD1 (5 bases). This CDR3 has 14 residues. The V gene lost 11 bases and the J gene lost 7 bases, with 23 bases spanning the gap. The CDR3 sequence: CASSQQGPRGGYTF. CDR3 sequence (DNA): TGTGCCTCCAGCCAGCAGGGCCCAAGGGGTGGCTACACCTTC.

This clonotype was observed a handful of times. The chain carries TRBV5-1 and TRBJ2-3; possible D gene TRBD1, 5 bases. The CDR3 runs 14 residues. V lost 5 bases and J lost 5, with 15 bases in between. CDR1 is SGHRS, CDR2 YFSETQ, per germline. The CDR3 DNA reads as TGCGCCAGCAGGCCAACCTCAGGGATAGATACGCAGTATTTT. It codes for CASRPTSGIDTQYF.

This clonotype was counted between two and nine times. The gene calls are TRBV6-5 and TRBJ2-2, with D possibly being TRBD1 (5 bases). The V end lost 2 bases, the J end lost 3 bases, and 10 bases lay between the germline ends. Germline V gene lookup returns CDR1 MNHEY and CDR2 SVGAGI. This CDR3 is built from 15 residues. The CDR3 sequence is CASSYRQGYTGELFF. In nucleotides, the CDR3 is TGTGCCAGCAGTTACCGGCAGGGTTACACCGGGGAGCTGTTTTTT.

The chain couples TRBV4-3 to TRBJ2-2; TRBD1 matches 8 bases. CDR3 size: 17 residues. Per the germline V gene, CDR1 is LGHNA and CDR2 is YSLEER. Trimming took 0 bases from V and 5 from J; bases not matched to a gene: 8. The CDR3 coding sequence is TGCGCCAGCAGCCAAGATTCAGGGGGCGCGATTACCGGGGAGCTGTTTTTT. Its translation is CASSQDSGGAITGELFF.

The sample holds many counts of this clonotype. This chain connects TRBV7-9 to TRBJ2-7, with TRBD2 identical over 9 bases. The CDR3 extends over 15 amino acids. V gave up 3 bases and J gave up 0 bases; unmatched junction bases: 3. Looked up from germline, CDR1 is SEHNR and CDR2 is FQNEAQ (reference sequence). The chain's CDR3 is CASSFLAGSSYEQYF. The CDR3 DNA follows: TGTGCCAGCAGCTTTCTAGCGGGGAGCTCCTACGAGCAGTACTTC. Together with reference TRBV7-9 and TRBJ2-7, the CDR3 gives the full variable domain: DTGVSQNPRHKITKRGQNVTFRCDPISEHNRLYWYRQTLGQGPEFLTYFQNEAQLEKSRLLSDRFSAERPKGSFSTLEIQRTEQGDSAMYLCASSFLAGSSYEQYFGPGTRLTVT.

CDR3 bases: TGTGCCAGCAGTTCTGGGACTAGCGGGGTTGCGGTACGGTTAGATACGCAGTATTTT. This translates into CASSSGTSGVAVRLDTQYF. This sequence joins TRBV12-3 or TRBV12-4 and TRBJ2-3; 13 bases are a match to TRBD2. The ends lost 4 bases at V and 5 bases at J; junction bases unmatched: 15. The CDR3 has 19 amino acids.

This clonotype was counted a few times. The CDR3 sequence: CASSSWTSGIGEQYF. The CDR3 nucleotides read TGTGCCAGCAGCTCCTGGACTAGCGGGATAGGCGAGCAGTACTTC. V and J are TRBV7-2 and TRBJ2-7, with 12 bases lining up with TRBD2. The V gene's germline CDR1 is SGHTA and CDR2 FQGNSA. The CDR3 totals 15 residues. The trim removed 4 bases at V and 6 bases at J, leaving 7 bases unmatched. The full variable domain, rest sourced from reference TRBV7-2 and TRBJ2-7, is GAGVSQSPSNKVTEKGKDVELRCDPISGHTALYWYRQSLGQGLEFLIYFQGNSAPDKSGLPSDRFSAERTGGSVSTLTIQRTQQEDSAVYLCASSSWTSGIGEQYFGPGTRLTVT.

Of note for this clonotype: At one end the junction does not follow the germline gene, possibly because of a read error. The J gene is TRBJ2-5, the V gene TRBV25-1; D may match TRBD1 or TRBD2 (5 bases each). The germline CDR1 and CDR2 sequences are MGHDK and SYGVNS. The CDR3 sequence is 16 residues long. The CDR3 bases are TGTACCAGCACTCCTACAGGACTCCCCCTACAAGAGACCCAGTACTTC. Translated: CTSTPTGLPLQETQYF.

This clonotype was picked up many times. The V gene is TRBV12-3 or TRBV12-4, the J gene TRBJ2-1, with TRBD2 identical over 10 bases. The CDR3 loop spans 16 amino acids. V dropped 5 bases and J dropped 9; count of bases not matched to a gene: 13. CDR3 region: CASSRPGLAGVSEQFF. The CDR3 coding sequence is TGTGCCAGCAGTCGCCCCGGGCTAGCGGGAGTTAGTGAGCAGTTCTTC.

Many counts were recorded for this clonotype. The chain employs TRBV28 and TRBJ2-7; TRBD1 might be the D (5 bases). Deletions cut 3 bases from V and 4 bases from J, with 10 bases between. This CDR3 has 13 residues. The V gene's germline CDR1 is MDHEN and CDR2 SYDVKM. CDR3 DNA: TGTGCCAGCAGTTTCGGCAGGGCGTACGAGCAGTACTTC. It translates to CASSFGRAYEQYF.

The table lists this clonotype with a few counts. The genes are TRBV5-1 and TRBJ1-5, with a possible D match to TRBD1 (6 bases). The CDR3 spans 14 residues. Trimming pared 3 bases from V and 6 bases from J, leaving 13 bases between. CDR1 and CDR2 (germline): SGHRS, YFSETQ. CDR3 DNA: TGCGCCAGCAGCTATGAATCAGGGGTTCAGCCCCAGCATTTT. Translation: CASSYESGVQPQHF.

This clonotype was detected many times. CDR3 DNA sequence: TGCGCCAGCAGCTTGGAGGAATCCGTCGGGTGGGAGCAGTACTTC. It encodes CASSLEESVGWEQYF. The chain combines TRBV5-1 with TRBJ2-7; unclear D gene. In germline, CDR1 is SGHRS, CDR2 YFSETQ. Trimming shortened V by 0 bases and J by 7 bases, and 17 bases separated the two germline ends. The CDR3 spans 15 residues.

V usage is TRBV20-1 and J usage is TRBJ2-1; 9 positions agree with TRBD2. CDR1 is DFQATT, CDR2 SNEGSKA, per germline (reference sequence). J was trimmed by 10 bases and V by 6 bases; bases with no gene match: 13. This CDR3 has 14 amino acids. Here the CDR3 DNA reads TGCAGTGCAAAGGGTGCGGGAGGGCCGCGAGAGCAGTTCTTC. It is translated as CSAKGAGGPREQFF.

This chain links TRBV28 with TRBJ2-3; 13 nucleotides line up with TRBD2. This CDR3 is 16 amino acids long. V lost 4 bases and J lost 4; bases outside the gene matches: 5. Germline V gene lookup returns CDR1 MDHEN and CDR2 SYDVKM. CDR3 residues: CASSSGTSGMADTQYF. In DNA form, the CDR3 reads TGTGCCAGCAGTTCGGGGACTAGCGGGATGGCAGATACGCAGTATTTT.

This clonotype was picked up many times. The rearrangement joins TRBV19 to TRBJ2-1, with unresolved D. Trimming pared 5 bases from V and 7 bases from J, leaving 9 bases between. Germline loops: CDR1 LNHDA, CDR2 SQIVND (reference sequence). This CDR3 region has 12 residues. The CDR3 DNA reads TGTGCCAGTAGTGAATTGAGAAATGAGCAGTTCTTC. It encodes CASSELRNEQFF. The variable domain in full, completed from reference TRBV19 and TRBJ2-1, reads DGGITQSPKYLFRKEGQNVTLSCEQNLNHDAMYWYRQDPGQGLRLIYYSQIVNDFQKGDIAEGYSVSREKKESFPLTVTSAQKNPTAFYLCASSELRNEQFFGPGTRLTVL.

The chain employs TRBV6-5 and TRBJ1-3; 7 bases align to TRBD1. V shed 6 bases, J shed 0 bases, and the junction held 5 bases outside the gene matches. The CDR3 has 15 residues. Germline V gene lookup returns CDR1 MNHEY and CDR2 SVGAGI. For the CDR3, the DNA is TGTGCCAGCAGCTTAACAGGGGCCTCTGGAAACACCATATATTTT. This encodes CASSLTGASGNTIYF.

This clonotype was observed a few times. CDR3 residues: CASSYDLGVYEQYF. As DNA, the CDR3 is TGTGCCAGCAGTTATGACCTTGGGGTATACGAGCAGTACTTC. The chain recombines TRBV6-2 or TRBV6-3 with TRBJ2-7; D call uncertain. The V end lost 3 bases, the J end lost 4 bases, and 13 bases lay between the germline ends. CDR1 is MNHEY, CDR2 SVGEGT, per germline. This CDR3 comprises 14 residues.

This clonotype was seen repeatedly, ten times or more. The genes are TRBV12-3 or TRBV12-4 and TRBJ1-2; no firm D call. Trimming removed 1 base from V and 4 bases from J, with 10 bases in between. The CDR3 spans 14 residues. The CDR3 loop reads CASSLGLVSYGYTF. The CDR3 DNA follows: TGTGCCAGCAGTTTAGGATTAGTTAGCTATGGCTACACCTTC.

This clonotype has more than one count but fewer than ten. V is TRBV7-2 and J is TRBJ1-4; D is undetermined. V gave up 10 bases and J gave up 0 bases, with 9 bases separating them. The CDR3 consists of 13 residues. The germline V gene has CDR1 SGHTA and CDR2 FQGNSA. As DNA, the CDR3 is TGTGCCATTTCGGACGCAACTAATGAAAAACTGTTTTTT. It translates to CAISDATNEKLFF. The complete variable domain, with remaining parts taken from reference TRBV7-2 and TRBJ1-4, reads GAGVSQSPSNKVTEKGKDVELRCDPISGHTALYWYRQSLGQGLEFLIYFQGNSAPDKSGLPSDRFSAERTGGSVSTLTIQRTQQEDSAVYLCAISDATNEKLFFGSGTQLSVL.